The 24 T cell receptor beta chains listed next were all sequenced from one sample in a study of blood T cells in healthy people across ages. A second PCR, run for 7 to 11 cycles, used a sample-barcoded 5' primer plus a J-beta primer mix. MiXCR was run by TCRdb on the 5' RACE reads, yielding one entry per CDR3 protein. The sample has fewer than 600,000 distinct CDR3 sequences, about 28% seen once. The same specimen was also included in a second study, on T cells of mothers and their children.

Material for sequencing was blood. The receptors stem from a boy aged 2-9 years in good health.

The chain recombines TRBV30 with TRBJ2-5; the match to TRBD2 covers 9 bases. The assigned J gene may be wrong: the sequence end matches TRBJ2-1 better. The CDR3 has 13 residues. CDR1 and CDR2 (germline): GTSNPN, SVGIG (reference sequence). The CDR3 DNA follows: TGTGCCTGGAGAGCTAGCGGGACCTATGAGCAGTTCTTC. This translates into CAWRASGTYEQFF.

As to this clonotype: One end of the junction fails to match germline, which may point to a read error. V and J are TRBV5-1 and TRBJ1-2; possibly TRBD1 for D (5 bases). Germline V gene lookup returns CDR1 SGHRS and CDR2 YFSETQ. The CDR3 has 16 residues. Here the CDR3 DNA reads TGCGCCAGAAGCTCGGGACCATCTACTGCTAACTATGGCTACACCTTC. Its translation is CARSSGPSTANYGYTF.

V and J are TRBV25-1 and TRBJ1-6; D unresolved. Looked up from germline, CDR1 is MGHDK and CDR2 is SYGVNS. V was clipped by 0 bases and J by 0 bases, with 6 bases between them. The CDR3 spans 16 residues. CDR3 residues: CASSEYGFSYNSPLHF. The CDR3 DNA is TGTGCCAGCAGTGAATACGGGTTCTCCTATAATTCACCCCTCCACTTT. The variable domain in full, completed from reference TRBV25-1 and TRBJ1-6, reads EADIYQTPRYLVIGTGKKITLECSQTMGHDKMYWYQQDPGMELHLIHYSYGVNSTEKGDLSSESTVSRIRTEHFPLTLESARPSHTSQYLCASSEYGFSYNSPLHFGNGTRLTVT.

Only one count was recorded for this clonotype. The CDR3 bases are TGTGCCAGCAGTGAATATGGGGGGGGCCACGAGCAGTACTTC. Encoded protein: CASSEYGGGHEQYF. The chain combines TRBV25-1 with TRBJ2-7; D perhaps matches TRBD2 (7 bases). The CDR3 is 14 residues long. With 0 bases removed from V and 5 bases from J, the gap between germline ends came to 11 bases. Germline V gene lookup returns CDR1 MGHDK and CDR2 SYGVNS.

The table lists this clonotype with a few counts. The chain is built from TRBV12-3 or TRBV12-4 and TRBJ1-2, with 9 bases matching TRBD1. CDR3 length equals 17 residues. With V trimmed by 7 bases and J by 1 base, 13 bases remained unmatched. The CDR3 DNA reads TGTGCCAGCACCGCTGGGGGACAGGGCTCTGTTAACTATGGCTACACCTTC. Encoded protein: CASTAGGQGSVNYGYTF.

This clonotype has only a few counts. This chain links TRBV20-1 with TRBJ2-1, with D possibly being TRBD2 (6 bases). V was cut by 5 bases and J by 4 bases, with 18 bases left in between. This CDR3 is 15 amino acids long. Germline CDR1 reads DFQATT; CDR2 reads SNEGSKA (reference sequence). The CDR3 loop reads CSAPRPGLLYNEQFF. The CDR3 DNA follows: TGCAGTGCTCCGCGGCCGGGACTTCTTTACAATGAGCAGTTCTTC.

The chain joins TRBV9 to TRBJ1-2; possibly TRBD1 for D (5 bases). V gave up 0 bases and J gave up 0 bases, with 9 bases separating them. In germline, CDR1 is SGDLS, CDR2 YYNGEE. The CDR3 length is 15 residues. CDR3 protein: CASSVEGTTNYGYTF. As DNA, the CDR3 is TGTGCCAGCAGCGTAGAGGGGACCACTAACTATGGCTACACCTTC.

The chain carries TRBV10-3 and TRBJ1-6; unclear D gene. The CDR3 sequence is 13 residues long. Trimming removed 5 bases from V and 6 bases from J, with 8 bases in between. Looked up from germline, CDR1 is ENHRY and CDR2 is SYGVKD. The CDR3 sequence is CAISQDSNSPLHF. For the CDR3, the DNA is TGTGCCATCAGTCAGGATTCTAATTCACCCCTCCACTTT.

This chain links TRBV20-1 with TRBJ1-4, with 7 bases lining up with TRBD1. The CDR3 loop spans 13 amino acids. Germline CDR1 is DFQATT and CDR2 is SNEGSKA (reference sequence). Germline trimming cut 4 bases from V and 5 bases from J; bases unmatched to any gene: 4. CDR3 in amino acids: CSANRGTNEKLFF. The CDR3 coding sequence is TGCAGTGCTAACAGGGGTACAAATGAAAAACTGTTTTTT.

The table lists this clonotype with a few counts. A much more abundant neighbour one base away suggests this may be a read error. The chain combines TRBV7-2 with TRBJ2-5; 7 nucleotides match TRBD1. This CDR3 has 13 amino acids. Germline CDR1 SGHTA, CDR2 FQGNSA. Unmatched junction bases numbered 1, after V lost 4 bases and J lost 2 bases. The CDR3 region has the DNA TGTGCCAGCAGCTGGGGACAGCAAGAGACCCAGTACTTC. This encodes CASSWGQQETQYF.

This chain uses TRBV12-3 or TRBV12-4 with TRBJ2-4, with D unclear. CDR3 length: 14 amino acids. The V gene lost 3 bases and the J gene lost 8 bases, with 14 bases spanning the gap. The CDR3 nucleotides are TGTGCCAGCAGTTTCGGGCCAACTAAGGACATTCAGTACTTC. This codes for CASSFGPTKDIQYF.

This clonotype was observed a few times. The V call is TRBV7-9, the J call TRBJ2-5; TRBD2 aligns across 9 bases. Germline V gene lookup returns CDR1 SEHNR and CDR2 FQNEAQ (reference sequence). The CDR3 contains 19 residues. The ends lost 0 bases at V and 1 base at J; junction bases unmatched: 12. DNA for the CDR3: TGTGCCAGCAGCTTAGCGGGAGATTTAGCGGGGGAGCTCCAAGAGACCCAGTACTTC. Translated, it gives CASSLAGDLAGELQETQYF.

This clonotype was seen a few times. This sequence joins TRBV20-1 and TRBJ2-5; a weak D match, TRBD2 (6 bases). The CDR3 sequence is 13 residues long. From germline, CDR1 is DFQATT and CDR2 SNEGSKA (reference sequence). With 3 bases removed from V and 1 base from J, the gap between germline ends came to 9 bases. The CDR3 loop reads CSAREGIQETQYF. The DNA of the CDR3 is TGCAGTGCTAGGGAGGGTATCCAAGAGACCCAGTACTTC.

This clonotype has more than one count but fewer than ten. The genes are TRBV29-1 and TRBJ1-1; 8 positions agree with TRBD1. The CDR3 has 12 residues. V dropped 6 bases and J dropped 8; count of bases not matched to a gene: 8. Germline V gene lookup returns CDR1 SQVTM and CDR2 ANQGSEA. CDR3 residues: CSVLISGGEAFF. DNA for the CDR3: TGCAGCGTGCTGATATCAGGGGGCGAAGCTTTCTTT.

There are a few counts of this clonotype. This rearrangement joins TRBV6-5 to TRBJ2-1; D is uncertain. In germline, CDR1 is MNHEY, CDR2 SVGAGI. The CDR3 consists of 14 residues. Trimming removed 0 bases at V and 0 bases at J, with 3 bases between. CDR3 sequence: CASSYSGSYNEQFF. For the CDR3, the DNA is TGTGCCAGCAGTTACTCCGGCTCCTACAATGAGCAGTTCTTC.

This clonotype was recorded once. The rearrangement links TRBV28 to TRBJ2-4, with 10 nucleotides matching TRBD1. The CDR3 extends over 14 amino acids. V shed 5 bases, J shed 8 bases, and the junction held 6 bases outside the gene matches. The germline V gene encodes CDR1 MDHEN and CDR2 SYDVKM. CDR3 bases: TGTGCCAGCAGTACCTGGACAGGGGGAGACATTCAGTACTTC. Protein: CASSTWTGGDIQYF.

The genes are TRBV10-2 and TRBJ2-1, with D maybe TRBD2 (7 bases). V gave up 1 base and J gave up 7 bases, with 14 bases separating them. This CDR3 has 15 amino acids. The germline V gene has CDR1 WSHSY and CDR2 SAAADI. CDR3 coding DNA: TGCGCCAGCAGTGAGTGGGGGGGCGCGAATAATGAGCAGTTCTTC. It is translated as CASSEWGGANNEQFF.

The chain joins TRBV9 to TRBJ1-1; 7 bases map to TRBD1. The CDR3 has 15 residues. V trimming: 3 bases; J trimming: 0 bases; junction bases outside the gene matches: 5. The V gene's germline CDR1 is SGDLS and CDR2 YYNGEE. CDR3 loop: CASSAEQGLNTEAFF. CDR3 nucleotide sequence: TGTGCCAGCAGCGCGGAACAGGGGCTGAACACTGAAGCTTTCTTT.

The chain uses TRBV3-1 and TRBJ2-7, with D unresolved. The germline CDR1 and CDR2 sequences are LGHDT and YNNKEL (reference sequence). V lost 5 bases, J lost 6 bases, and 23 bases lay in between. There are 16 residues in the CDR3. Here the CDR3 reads CASSYSYETGWAEQYF. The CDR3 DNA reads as TGTGCCAGCAGCTACTCGTATGAAACCGGATGGGCCGAGCAGTACTTC.

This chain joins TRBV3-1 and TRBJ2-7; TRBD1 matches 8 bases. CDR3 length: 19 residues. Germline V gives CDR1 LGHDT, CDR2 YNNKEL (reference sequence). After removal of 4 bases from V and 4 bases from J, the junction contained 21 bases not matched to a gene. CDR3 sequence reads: CASSRRRGQGAKLGYEQYF. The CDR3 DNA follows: TGTGCCAGCAGCCGTCGTCGAGGACAGGGCGCCAAGTTAGGTTACGAGCAGTACTTC.

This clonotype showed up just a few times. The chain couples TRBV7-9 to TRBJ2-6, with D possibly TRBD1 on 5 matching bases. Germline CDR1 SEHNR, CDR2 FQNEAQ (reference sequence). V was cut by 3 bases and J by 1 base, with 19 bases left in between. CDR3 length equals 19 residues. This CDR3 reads CASSFPVGSRGSGANVLTF. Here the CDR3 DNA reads TGTGCCAGCAGCTTCCCCGTAGGTAGTAGGGGTTCTGGGGCCAACGTCCTGACTTTC.

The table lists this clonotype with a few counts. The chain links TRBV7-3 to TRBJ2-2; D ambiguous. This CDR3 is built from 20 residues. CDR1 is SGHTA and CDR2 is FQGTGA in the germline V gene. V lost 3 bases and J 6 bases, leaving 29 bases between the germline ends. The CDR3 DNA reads TGTGCCAGCAGCTTTTTAGGTCCAGGCCCTATTACGCCAAGCGCCGGGGAGCTGTTTTTT. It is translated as CASSFLGPGPITPSAGELFF.

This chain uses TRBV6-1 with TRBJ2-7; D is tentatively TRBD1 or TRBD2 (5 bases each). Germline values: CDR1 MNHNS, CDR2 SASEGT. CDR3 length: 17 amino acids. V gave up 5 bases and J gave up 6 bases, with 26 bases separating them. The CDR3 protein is CASSPRASKGPVAEQYF. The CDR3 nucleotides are TGTGCCAGCAGTCCGCGCGCTTCTAAGGGACCAGTGGCCGAGCAGTACTTC.

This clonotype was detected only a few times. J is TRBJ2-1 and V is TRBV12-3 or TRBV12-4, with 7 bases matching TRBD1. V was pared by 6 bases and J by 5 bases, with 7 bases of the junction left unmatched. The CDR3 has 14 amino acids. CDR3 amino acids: CASRSTGQDNEQFF. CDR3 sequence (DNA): TGTGCCAGCAGATCTACCGGACAGGACAATGAGCAGTTCTTC.